The 31 T cell receptor beta chains below all came from one sample that was sequenced in a study of blood T cell repertoires in COVID-19. Profiled with immunoSEQ multiplex PCR; TCRdb holds only in-frame clones, not every one. Found here are a few hundred thousand clones, 82% of them singletons; the top ten hold 7% to 10%. The sample taken for sequencing was peripheral blood. The receptor set was obtained from a woman aged 80 or over with COVID-19, enrolled during active disease.

There are a few counts of this clone. The chain couples TRBV9 to TRBJ2-5, with TRBD2 matching 8 bases. This CDR3 has 16 residues. The ends lost 4 bases at V and 1 base at J; junction bases unmatched: 9. Germline-derived CDR1 and CDR2 are SGDLS and YYNGEE. CDR3 amino acids: CASSRGSGGLQETQYF. The DNA of the CDR3 is TGTGCCAGCAGCAGGGGCAGCGGGGGACTCCAAGAGACCCAGTACTTC.

The chain is built from TRBV3-1 (or the pseudogene TRBV3-2) and TRBJ2-5; TRBD2 aligns across 7 bases. This CDR3 has 16 amino acids. Germline V gives CDR1 LGHDT, CDR2 YNNKEL (reference sequence). The V segment lost 2 bases and the J segment 5 bases; nucleotides outside the gene matches: 11. The CDR3 loop is CASSQRASGLRETQYF. CDR3 nucleotide sequence: TGTGCCAGCAGCCAACGGGCTAGCGGCTTGAGGGAGACCCAGTACTTC.

This chain uses TRBV6-4 with TRBJ1-1; D is perhaps TRBD1 (6 bases). The germline V and J ends were trimmed by 5 bases and 4 bases, with 14 bases remaining between them. Looked up from germline, CDR1 is MRHNA and CDR2 is SNTAGT. The length of the CDR3 is 14 residues. CDR3 residues: CASSLTGGATEAFF. The CDR3 DNA reads TGTGCCAGCAGTCTTACGGGGGGGGCCACTGAAGCTTTCTTT.

The chain uses TRBV7-9 and TRBJ2-2, with D possibly matching TRBD2 (5 bases). Looked up from germline, CDR1 is SEHNR and CDR2 is FQNEAQ (reference sequence). The CDR3 runs 15 residues. V gave up 1 base and J gave up 5 bases, with 11 bases separating them. CDR3 in amino acids: CASSLGRARTGELFF. DNA for the CDR3: TGTGCCAGCAGCTTAGGGCGGGCGAGGACCGGGGAGCTGTTTTTT.

This chain links TRBV28 with TRBJ1-3, with TRBD1 identical over 9 bases. Per germline, CDR1 MDHEN and CDR2 SYDVKM. V gave up 4 bases and J gave up 0 bases; unmatched junction bases: 7. The CDR3 sequence is 17 residues long. CDR3 amino acids: CASSSSGTGLSGNTIYF. The CDR3 DNA sequence: TGTGCCAGCAGTTCATCCGGGACAGGGCTCTCTGGAAACACCATATATTTT.

Worth noting for this clone: The same CDR3 also results from other DNA sequences found in this sample. The V and J genes are TRBV12-3 or TRBV12-4 and TRBJ1-1; no firm D call. V was trimmed by 4 bases and J by 1 base, leaving 7 bases between them. There are 13 residues in the CDR3. CDR3 residues: CASSSRGNTEAFF. The CDR3 coding sequence is TGTGCCAGCAGTTCCCGAGGGAACACTGAAGCTTTCTTT.

The chain combines TRBV6-5 with TRBJ1-2; tentative D call: TRBD1 (5 bases). The germline V and J ends were trimmed by 5 bases and 8 bases, with 12 bases remaining between them. CDR1 MNHEY and CDR2 SVGAGI come from the germline V gene. This CDR3 is 12 amino acids long. DNA of the CDR3: TGTGCCAGCAGTAGGGAGGGGCAAGGCTACACCTTC. Translating it yields CASSREGQGYTF.

In nucleotides, the CDR3 is TGTGCCATCAGTTTAGCGGGGGAGTATGAGCAGTTCTTC. This sequence encodes CAISLAGEYEQFF. The rearrangement uses TRBV10-3 and TRBJ2-1, with 9 nucleotides matching TRBD2. CDR3 length: 13 residues. Germline lookup yields CDR1 ENHRY and CDR2 SYGVKD. J gave up 8 bases and V 5 bases, and 4 bases lay outside the gene matches.

The chain is built from TRBV5-4 and TRBJ1-1; 7 bases are a match to TRBD1. Trimming cost V 0 bases and J 7 bases; bases outside gene matches: 9. CDR3 length: 15 residues. Germline CDR1 is SGHNT and CDR2 is YYREEE (reference sequence). For the CDR3, the DNA is TGTGCCAGCAGCTTGGCAGGGGCAGGGGGGCTTGAAGCTTTCTTT. Translated, it gives CASSLAGAGGLEAFF. Based on the CDR3 plus reference TRBV5-4 and TRBJ1-1, the full variable domain is ETGVTQSPTHLIKTRGQQVTLRCSSQSGHNTVSWYQQALGQGPQFIFQYYREEENGRGNFPPRFSGLQFPNYSSELNVNALELDDSALYLCASSLAGAGGLEAFFGQGTRLTVV.

This clone has a handful of counts. The rearrangement uses TRBV28 and TRBJ2-1; 7 nucleotides agree with TRBD2. V trimming: 1 base; J trimming: 0 bases; junction bases outside the gene matches: 3. Germline V CDR1 and CDR2: MDHEN, SYDVKM. This CDR3 spans 16 amino acids. CDR3 DNA: TGTGCCAGCAGTTTATTTGGCGGGAGCTCCTACAATGAGCAGTTCTTC. Its protein is CASSLFGGSSYNEQFF.

This sequence joins TRBV30 and TRBJ2-3, with no clear D. The germline V and J ends were trimmed by 2 bases and 5 bases, with 8 bases remaining between them. The CDR3 extends over 12 amino acids. Germline V CDR1 and CDR2: GTSNPN, SVGIG (reference sequence). CDR3 amino acids: CAWSPPGDTQYF. The DNA of the CDR3 is TGTGCCTGGAGTCCCCCCGGAGATACGCAGTATTTT.

CDR3 sequence: CASSLMGLVVNEQFF. DNA of the CDR3: TGTGCCAGCAGCTTAATGGGGCTAGTAGTCAACGAGCAGTTCTTC. The chain joins TRBV7-9 to TRBJ2-1; possible D gene TRBD1, 5 bases. The V end lost 2 bases, the J end lost 10 bases, and 18 bases lay between the germline ends. From germline, CDR1 is SEHNR and CDR2 FQNEAQ (reference sequence). The CDR3 runs 15 residues. The whole variable domain, filled in from reference TRBV7-9 and TRBJ2-1, reads DTGVSQNPRHKITKRGQNVTFRCDPISEHNRLYWYRQTLGQGPEFLTYFQNEAQLEKSRLLSDRFSAERPKGSFSTLEIQRTEQGDSAMYLCASSLMGLVVNEQFFGPGTRLTVL.

The V gene is TRBV27, the J gene TRBJ1-1; TRBD1 might be the D (5 bases). Germline V gives CDR1 MNHEY, CDR2 SMNVEV (reference sequence). V gave up 6 bases and J gave up 1 base, with 12 bases separating them. This CDR3 region has 14 residues. The CDR3 protein is CASSNGGGNTEAFF. The CDR3 nucleotides are TGTGCCAGCAGCAACGGGGGGGGGAACACTGAAGCTTTCTTT.

The chain couples TRBV18 to TRBJ1-1; 10 bases fit TRBD1. The CDR3 has 16 amino acids. The V segment lost 6 bases and the J segment 1 base; nucleotides outside the gene matches: 8. The germline CDR1 and CDR2 sequences are KGHSH and LQKENI. DNA for the CDR3: TGTGCCAGCTCGAAGACAGGGGGCAATGGGAACACTGAAGCTTTCTTT. This encodes CASSKTGGNGNTEAFF.

Only a few counts were recorded for this clone. This chain joins TRBV5-4 and TRBJ2-3; 7 bases map to TRBD1. After removal of 3 bases from V and 4 bases from J, the junction contained 5 bases not matched to a gene. The germline gives CDR1 SGHNT, CDR2 YYREEE (reference sequence). This CDR3 region has 14 residues. This chain's CDR3 is CASSSGQFSDTQYF. CDR3 nucleotide sequence: TGTGCCAGCAGCTCGGGACAGTTTTCAGATACGCAGTATTTT.

V and J are TRBV7-9 and TRBJ1-2; TRBD1 matches at 8 bases. V shed 2 bases, J shed 4 bases, and the junction held 3 bases outside the gene matches. Germline CDR1 and CDR2: SEHNR and FQNEAQ (reference sequence). CDR3 length: 14 residues. This CDR3 reads CASSLTGGTYGYTF. Written as DNA, the CDR3 is TGTGCCAGCAGCTTAACAGGGGGTACCTATGGCTACACCTTC.

J is TRBJ2-2 and V is TRBV15; D perhaps matches TRBD1 (5 bases). The CDR3 totals 14 residues. Germline lookup yields CDR1 LNHNV and CDR2 YYDKDF (reference sequence). Trimming pared 0 bases from V and 4 bases from J, leaving 6 bases between. The CDR3 loop is CATSREGATGELFF. CDR3 bases: TGTGCCACCAGCAGAGAAGGGGCCACCGGGGAGCTGTTTTTT.

The V call is TRBV20-1, the J call TRBJ2-1; D unclear. The CDR3 covers 11 residues. Trimming took off 2 bases at V and 7 bases at J, with 6 bases between the two ends. Germline V lookup: CDR1 DFQATT, CDR2 SNEGSKA (reference sequence). The CDR3 loop is CSARMSNEQFF. The CDR3 bases are TGCAGTGCTAGAATGTCGAATGAGCAGTTCTTC.

This clone was detected a few times. The chain links TRBV27 to TRBJ2-3; the D is unclear. Germline V gives CDR1 MNHEY, CDR2 SMNVEV (reference sequence). This CDR3 has 18 amino acids. V was clipped by 0 bases and J by 3 bases, with 19 bases between them. CDR3 sequence reads: CASSLSLSPWAVTDTQYF. CDR3 in DNA: TGTGCCAGCAGTTTATCGCTGTCTCCCTGGGCTGTGACAGATACGCAGTATTTT.

The chain uses TRBV6-5 and TRBJ2-5; maybe TRBD1 (6 bases). In germline, CDR1 is MNHEY, CDR2 SVGAGI. V gave up 2 bases and J gave up 7 bases, with 20 bases separating them. This CDR3 has 16 residues. The CDR3 nucleotides are TGTGCCAGCAGTTACGCACAGGGTACCTCTGTTTGGACCCAGTACTTC. It yields the protein CASSYAQGTSVWTQYF.

CDR3 amino acids: CASSIGAKSYEQYF. CDR3 bases: TGTGCCAGTAGTATAGGTGCGAAGTCCTACGAGCAGTACTTC. The chain combines TRBV19 with TRBJ2-7; D gene ambiguous. This CDR3 contains 14 residues. Germline-derived CDR1 and CDR2 are LNHDA and SQIVND (reference sequence). V lost 1 base, J lost 1 base, and 8 bases lay in between.

The rearrangement uses TRBV7-9 and TRBJ2-5, with D hard to call. The CDR3 length is 13 residues. Germline loops: CDR1 SEHNR, CDR2 FQNEAQ (reference sequence). V gave up 5 bases and J gave up 5 bases, with 12 bases separating them. CDR3 sequence reads: CASSLTEVETQYF. The CDR3, as DNA: TGTGCCAGCAGCCTAACCGAGGTGGAGACCCAGTACTTC.

The rearrangement joins TRBV29-1 to TRBJ1-4, with D maybe TRBD1 (5 bases). V lost 7 bases to trimming and J lost 7 bases, with 19 bases between them. The CDR3 runs 14 residues. CDR1 is SQVTM, CDR2 ANQGSEA, per germline. The CDR3 loop reads CSAAREGRSEKLFF. The CDR3, as DNA: TGCAGCGCCGCAAGGGAGGGGAGGAGTGAAAAACTGTTTTTT.

The chain recombines TRBV7-3 with TRBJ2-1; D may be TRBD2 (6 bases). Germline lookup yields CDR1 SGHTA and CDR2 FQGTGA. This CDR3 contains 16 residues. The V end lost 4 bases, the J end lost 1 base, and 14 bases lay between the germline ends. CDR3 protein: CASSSGGGGSYNEQFF. CDR3 nucleotide sequence: TGTGCCAGCAGCTCCGGAGGAGGAGGGTCCTACAATGAGCAGTTCTTC.

The V call is TRBV6-2 or TRBV6-3, the J call TRBJ2-7; no definite D call. This CDR3 comprises 13 residues. Germline loops: CDR1 MNHEY, CDR2 SVGEGT. V lost 4 bases and J 2 bases, leaving 9 bases between the germline ends. In nucleotides, the CDR3 is TGTGCCAGCAGTTCCCTCGGTACCTACGAGCAGTACTTC. This codes for CASSSLGTYEQYF.

The chain is built from TRBV2 and TRBJ1-2; 9 positions agree with TRBD1. CDR3 length: 15 residues. CDR1 is SNHLY, CDR2 FYNNEI, per germline. Trimming removed 4 bases from V and 7 bases from J; junction bases left unmatched: 10. The CDR3 DNA follows: TGTGCCAGCAGTGTACTCCGGGACAGGGCGACTGGCTACACCTTC. Amino acids: CASSVLRDRATGYTF.

The chain is built from TRBV29-1 and TRBJ2-3, with D perhaps TRBD2 (7 bases). The germline V gene has CDR1 SQVTM and CDR2 ANQGSEA. Trimming took 4 bases from V and 6 from J, leaving 14 bases between them. The CDR3 runs to 13 residues. CDR3 in DNA: TGCAGCGTTGCGGGGGGCAAAAAGGATACGCAGTATTTT. Protein sequence: CSVAGGKKDTQYF.

V gene TRBV5-1 combines with J gene TRBJ2-2; 11 positions match TRBD1. J was trimmed by 5 bases and V by 3 bases; bases with no gene match: 6. This CDR3 region has 16 residues. Germline CDR1 reads SGHRS; CDR2 reads YFSETQ. The CDR3 is CASSYAGTGGTGELFF. Here the CDR3 DNA reads TGCGCCAGCAGCTACGCCGGGACAGGGGGTACCGGGGAGCTGTTTTTT.

The chain is built from TRBV6-5 and TRBJ1-2, with D maybe TRBD1 (6 bases). The germline V gene encodes CDR1 MNHEY and CDR2 SVGAGI. The CDR3 has 13 residues. V was clipped by 4 bases and J by 5 bases, with 11 bases between them. This chain's CDR3 is CASSSPGHYGYTF. The CDR3 region has the DNA TGTGCCAGCAGTTCACCGGGACATTATGGCTACACCTTC.

The chain uses TRBV2 and TRBJ2-7, with a weak D call TRBD2 (5 bases). The CDR3 is made up of 15 amino acids. V was clipped by 4 bases and J by 2 bases, with 15 bases between them. CDR1 and CDR2 from the germline V gene are SNHLY and FYNNEI. In nucleotides, the CDR3 is TGTGCCAGCAGTGCCCCGGGGAAGAGGGCCTACGAGCAGTACTTC. Residues: CASSAPGKRAYEQYF. The full variable domain, its missing parts supplied by reference TRBV2 and TRBJ2-7, is EPEVTQTPSHQVTQMGQEVILRCVPISNHLYFYWYRQILGQKVEFLVSFYNNEISEKSEIFDDQFSVERPDGSNFTLKIRSTKLEDSAMYFCASSAPGKRAYEQYFGPGTRLTVT.

There are a few counts of this clone. The V and J genes are TRBV5-4 and TRBJ1-5; D ambiguous. The length of the CDR3 is 16 residues. Germline CDR1 is SGHNT and CDR2 is YYREEE (reference sequence). The V end was cut by 0 bases, the J end by 0 bases, with 10 bases between. CDR3 nucleotide sequence: TGTGCCAGCAGCTTGGGGCCAGGTAATAGCAATCAGCCCCAGCATTTT. Encoded protein: CASSLGPGNSNQPQHF.